This T cell receptor (beta chain) is from a study of cytomegalovirus exposure and HLA in healthy donors. The germline gives CDR1 MNHEY, CDR2 SVGAGI. The CDR3 has 15 amino acids. V shed 6 bases, J shed 4 bases, and the junction held 8 bases outside the gene matches. Amplification used 60 Vbeta primers and 13 Jbeta primers. Method: immunoSEQ multiplex PCR; TCRdb's copy keeps in-frame clones and lacks some. The sample contains under 130,000 clones, over 80% of which appear only once. Input material: PBMCs. This sequence originates from a man younger than 35 in good health and CMV-seronegative. This chain uses TRBV6-5 with TRBJ1-5, with 8 positions matching TRBD1. The CDR3 DNA follows: TGTGCCAGCAGCTCCGGGACAGGAATAAATCAGCCCCAGCATTTT. Its translation: CASSSGTGINQPQHF.